What follows are 14 T cell receptor beta chains derived from one specimen sequenced in a study of blood T cells in healthy people across ages. Through a sample-barcoded 5' primer and a J-beta primer mix, a second PCR was run for about 6 to 11 cycles. Via MiXCR, TCRdb re-called the 5' RACE reads, giving one row per CDR3 protein. The data hold 730,000 or so distinct CDR3 sequences, with less than 45% observed a single time. The material sequenced was blood. Receptors originate from an older man in good health.

The sample holds a few counts of this clonotype. The DNA of the CDR3 is TGTGCCAGCAGCTTAAGTATAGGCTACGAGCAGTACTTC. Amino acids: CASSLSIGYEQYF. The V gene is TRBV7-3, the J gene TRBJ2-7; D not certain. Germline V lookup: CDR1 SGHTA, CDR2 FQGTGA. This CDR3 contains 13 residues. V lost 1 base and J 3 bases, leaving 7 bases between the germline ends. The whole variable domain, filled in from reference TRBV7-3 and TRBJ2-7, reads GAGVSQTPSNKVTEKGKYVELRCDPISGHTALYWYRQSLGQGPEFLIYFQGTGAADDSGLPNDRFFAVRPEGSVSTLKIQRTERGDSAVYLCASSLSIGYEQYFGPGTRLTVT.

The rearrangement links TRBV7-2 to TRBJ1-2; 9 bases align to TRBD1. Germline V gene sequence: CDR1 SGHTA, CDR2 FQGNSA. The junction had 11 bases not matched to a gene; V was cut back by 5 bases and J by 7 bases. The CDR3 extends over 15 amino acids. The CDR3 bases are TGTGCCAGCAGCGGCTCGGGGACAGGGTCTATTGGCTACACCTTC. Protein product: CASSGSGTGSIGYTF.

The CDR3 here is CASSLDLVQGLSNEQFF. The CDR3 DNA reads as TGTGCCAGCAGCTTAGATCTAGTGCAGGGCTTAAGCAATGAGCAGTTCTTC. The chain links TRBV11-2 to TRBJ2-1; TRBD1 might be the D (5 bases). CDR3 length: 17 residues. Germline V gene sequence: CDR1 SGHAT, CDR2 FQNNGV. Trimming took 0 bases from V and 6 from J, leaving 18 bases between them.

The chain couples TRBV6-5 to TRBJ2-7, with 10 bases that match TRBD2. Trimming cost V 5 bases and J 4 bases; bases outside gene matches: 5. Germline loops: CDR1 MNHEY, CDR2 SVGAGI. The CDR3 spans 14 residues. As DNA, the CDR3 is TGTGCCAGCAGTCGGGGACTAGCGAGTTACGAGCAGTACTTC. It yields the protein CASSRGLASYEQYF.

The genes are TRBV7-9 and TRBJ2-7; D unclear. The DNA end lines up better with TRBJ2-5; the J call may be wrong. Per the germline V gene, CDR1 is SEHNR and CDR2 is FQNEAQ (reference sequence). This CDR3 spans 13 amino acids. This CDR3 is CASSLPTLQTQYF. CDR3 sequence (DNA): TGTGCCAGCAGCCTCCCTACATTACAGACCCAGTACTTC.

The CDR3 region has the DNA TGCAGTGCTAGCGATGTGTCGCAGGGCTATGGCTACACCTTC. Protein sequence: CSASDVSQGYGYTF. The chain has TRBV20-1 and TRBJ1-2; D is perhaps TRBD1 (5 bases). Germline CDR1 DFQATT, CDR2 SNEGSKA (reference sequence). V dropped 3 bases and J dropped 4 bases, with 15 bases sitting between them. This CDR3 has 14 residues.

The chain combines TRBV29-1 with TRBJ1-2, with TRBD1 identical over 7 bases. The CDR3 spans 13 residues. J was trimmed by 4 bases and V by 1 base; bases with no gene match: 3. Germline CDR1 and CDR2: SQVTM and ANQGSEA. The CDR3 nucleotides are TGCAGCGTTGAAGGGGGACAGACCTATGGCTACACCTTC. This codes for CSVEGGQTYGYTF. Filled out from reference TRBV29-1 and TRBJ1-2, the complete variable domain reads SAVISQKPSRDICQRGTSLTIQCQVDSQVTMMFWYRQQPGQSLTLIATANQGSEATYESGFVIDKFPISRPNLTFSTLTVSNMSPEDSSIYLCSVEGGQTYGYTFGSGTRLTVV.

This sequence joins TRBV6-2 or TRBV6-3 and TRBJ2-7; D ambiguous. V was pared by 0 bases and J by 2 bases, with 8 bases between. The length of the CDR3 is 14 residues. Germline assignment: CDR1 MNHEY and CDR2 SVGEGT. CDR3 sequence: CASSYSGSAYEQYF. Here the CDR3 DNA reads TGTGCCAGCAGTTACTCGGGCAGTGCCTACGAGCAGTACTTC.

The V and J genes are TRBV9 and TRBJ2-6; D remains unclear. Trimming stripped 0 bases from V and 0 bases from J, with 7 bases between. This CDR3 contains 16 residues. Germline lookup yields CDR1 SGDLS and CDR2 YYNGEE. The CDR3 sequence: CASSVVLFSGANVLTF. DNA for the CDR3: TGTGCCAGCAGCGTAGTTCTTTTCTCTGGGGCCAACGTCCTGACTTTC.

This clonotype was counted a few times. CDR3: CASSQEGTGDSPLHF. In DNA form, the CDR3 reads TGCGCCAGCAGCCAAGAAGGGACAGGCGATTCACCCCTCCACTTT. J is TRBJ1-6 and V is TRBV4-3; 8 bases match TRBD1. The ends lost 0 bases at V and 8 bases at J; junction bases unmatched: 3. This CDR3 is built from 15 residues. Germline V gives CDR1 LGHNA, CDR2 YSLEER.

The genes are TRBV6-5 and TRBJ2-3, with D possibly TRBD2 on 7 matching bases. This CDR3 region has 15 residues. The V end lost 4 bases, the J end lost 0 bases, and 11 bases lay between the germline ends. Germline V gives CDR1 MNHEY, CDR2 SVGAGI. The CDR3, as DNA: TGTGCCAGCAGTTCGGGGGGCGGGAGCACAGATACGCAGTATTTT. This sequence encodes CASSSGGGSTDTQYF.

The V gene is TRBV27, the J gene TRBJ2-4, with TRBD1 matching over 8 bases. Gene TRBJ2-7 matches the end of the DNA better, so the J call may be wrong. The CDR3 sequence is 14 residues long. Germline assignment: CDR1 MNHEY and CDR2 SMNVEV (reference sequence). CDR3 amino acids: CASSRTGIVFEQYF. CDR3 bases: TGTGCCAGCAGCCGGACAGGGATTGTATTCGAGCAGTACTTC.

The chain couples TRBV6-2 or TRBV6-3 to TRBJ1-1; D remains ambiguous. Germline V lookup: CDR1 MNHEY, CDR2 SVGEGT. The CDR3 totals 15 residues. The V end was cut by 4 bases, the J end by 1 base, with 13 bases between. DNA of the CDR3: TGTGCCAGCAGTTCCTCCGAACAGCCGAACACTGAAGCTTTCTTT. This translates into CASSSSEQPNTEAFF.

Worth noting for this clonotype: At one of its ends the junction is not consistent with the germline gene, which may arise from a read error. The CDR3 region has the DNA TGTGCCAGCAGTATACAGGGTTTAGAGGCCCAGTACTTC. It translates to CASSIQGLEAQYF. The chain links TRBV6-1 to TRBJ2-5, with D possibly TRBD1 on 6 matching bases. Per germline, CDR1 MNHNS and CDR2 SASEGT. The CDR3 contains 13 residues.